The TCR beta chain under discussion was sequenced for a study of post-analysis software for immune sequencing data. Unique molecular identifiers tagged the TCR beta cDNA libraries. TCRdb fed the PCR reads into MiXCR, producing one record per CDR3 protein. The data show approximately 440,000 distinct CDR3 sequences, over 35% seen once. Study outcomes and limitations: Roughly five TRBV segments were significantly more frequent in patients than in controls. TRBV5-6, TRBV5-1 and TRBV20-1 were among these segments.

As concerns this clonotype: The antigen is undetermined.

The germline CDR1 and CDR2 sequences are SEHNR and FQNEAQ (reference sequence). V dropped 5 bases and J dropped 5; count of bases not matched to a gene: 9. The CDR3 sequence is 16 residues long. The sequencing sample was made of blood. This TCR was recovered from a girl aged 10-17 years with multiple sclerosis. The chain combines TRBV7-9 with TRBJ2-1; 10 positions match TRBD2. The CDR3 reads CASSGTGTSAHNEQFF. The CDR3 DNA reads as TGTGCCAGCAGCGGAACTGGGACTAGCGCACACAATGAGCAGTTCTTC.